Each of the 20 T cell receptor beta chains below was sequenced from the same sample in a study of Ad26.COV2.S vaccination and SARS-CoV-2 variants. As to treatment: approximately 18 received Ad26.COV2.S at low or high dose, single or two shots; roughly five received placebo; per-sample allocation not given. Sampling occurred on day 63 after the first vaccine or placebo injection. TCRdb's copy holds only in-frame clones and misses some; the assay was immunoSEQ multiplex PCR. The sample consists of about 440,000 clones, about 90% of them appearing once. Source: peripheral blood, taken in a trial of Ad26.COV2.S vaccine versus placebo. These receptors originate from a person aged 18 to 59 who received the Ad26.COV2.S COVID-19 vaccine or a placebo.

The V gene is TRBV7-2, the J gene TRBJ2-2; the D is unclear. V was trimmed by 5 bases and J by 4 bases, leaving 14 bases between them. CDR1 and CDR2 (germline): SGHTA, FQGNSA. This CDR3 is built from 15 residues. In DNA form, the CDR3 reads TGTGCCAGCAGCCATCGGAGAGTCGGCACCGGGGAGCTGTTTTTT. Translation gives CASSHRRVGTGELFF.

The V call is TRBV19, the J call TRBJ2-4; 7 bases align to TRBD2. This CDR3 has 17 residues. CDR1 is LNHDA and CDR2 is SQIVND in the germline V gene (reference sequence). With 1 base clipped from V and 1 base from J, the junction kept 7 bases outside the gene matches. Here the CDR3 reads CASSIVGSGVAKNIQYF. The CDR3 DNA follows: TGTGCCAGTAGTATAGTAGGGAGCGGGGTGGCCAAAAACATTCAGTACTTC.

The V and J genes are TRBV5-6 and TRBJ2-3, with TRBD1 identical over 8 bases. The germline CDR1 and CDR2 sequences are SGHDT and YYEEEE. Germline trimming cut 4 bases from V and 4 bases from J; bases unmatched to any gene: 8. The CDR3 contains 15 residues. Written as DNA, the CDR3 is TGTGCCAGCAGCCCGGAGACGGACAGGGCAGATACGCAGTATTTT. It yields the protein CASSPETDRADTQYF. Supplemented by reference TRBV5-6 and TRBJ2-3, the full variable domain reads DAGVTQSPTHLIKTRGQQVTLRCSPKSGHDTVSWYQQALGQGPQFIFQYYEEEERQRGNFPDRFSGHQFPNYSSELNVNALLLGDSALYLCASSPETDRADTQYFGPGTRLTVL.

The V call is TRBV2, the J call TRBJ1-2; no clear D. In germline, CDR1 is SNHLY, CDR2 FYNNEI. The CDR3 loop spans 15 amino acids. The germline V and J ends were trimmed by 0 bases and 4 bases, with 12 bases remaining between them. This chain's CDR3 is CASSEARISSYGYTF. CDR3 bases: TGTGCCAGCAGTGAAGCGAGAATTTCCTCCTATGGCTACACCTTC.

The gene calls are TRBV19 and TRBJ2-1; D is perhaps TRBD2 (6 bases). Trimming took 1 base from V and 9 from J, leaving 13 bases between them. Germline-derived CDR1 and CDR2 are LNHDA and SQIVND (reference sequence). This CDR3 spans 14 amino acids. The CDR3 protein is CASSIGPGRGEQFF. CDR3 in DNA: TGTGCCAGTAGTATAGGGCCGGGGCGGGGTGAGCAGTTCTTC.

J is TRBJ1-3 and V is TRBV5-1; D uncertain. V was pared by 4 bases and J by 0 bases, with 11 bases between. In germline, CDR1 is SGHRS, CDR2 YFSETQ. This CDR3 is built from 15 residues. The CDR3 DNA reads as TGCGCCAGCAGCCCGTCAACGAACTCTGGAAACACCATATATTTT. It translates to CASSPSTNSGNTIYF.

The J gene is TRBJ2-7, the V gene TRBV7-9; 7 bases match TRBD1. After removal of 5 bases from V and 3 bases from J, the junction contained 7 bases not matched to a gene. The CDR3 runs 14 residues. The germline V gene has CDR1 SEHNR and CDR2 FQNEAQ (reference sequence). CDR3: CASSKTGTNYEQYF. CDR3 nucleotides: TGTGCCAGCAGCAAGACAGGGACAAACTACGAGCAGTACTTC.

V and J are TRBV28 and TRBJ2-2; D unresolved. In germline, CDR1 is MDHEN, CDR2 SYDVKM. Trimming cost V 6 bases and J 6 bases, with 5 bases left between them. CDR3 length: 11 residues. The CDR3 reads CASSPAGELFF. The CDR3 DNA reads TGTGCCAGCAGCCCAGCCGGGGAGCTGTTTTTT.

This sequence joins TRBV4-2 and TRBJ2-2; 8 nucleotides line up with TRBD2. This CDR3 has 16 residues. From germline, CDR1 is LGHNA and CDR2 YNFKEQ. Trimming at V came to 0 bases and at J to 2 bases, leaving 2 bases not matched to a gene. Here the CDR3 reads CASSQDTSGNTGELFF. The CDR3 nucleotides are TGTGCCAGCAGCCAAGATACTAGCGGAAACACCGGGGAGCTGTTTTTT.

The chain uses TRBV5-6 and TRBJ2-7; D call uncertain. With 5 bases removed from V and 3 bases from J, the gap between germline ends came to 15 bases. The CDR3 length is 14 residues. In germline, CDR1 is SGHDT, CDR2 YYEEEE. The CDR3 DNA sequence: TGTGCCAGCAGGACCGGAAGAACGGGCTACGAGCAGTACTTC. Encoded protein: CASRTGRTGYEQYF.

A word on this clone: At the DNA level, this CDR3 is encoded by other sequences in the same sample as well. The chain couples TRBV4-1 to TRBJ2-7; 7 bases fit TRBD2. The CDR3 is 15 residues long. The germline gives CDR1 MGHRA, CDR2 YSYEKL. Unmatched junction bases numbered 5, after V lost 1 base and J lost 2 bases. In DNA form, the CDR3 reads TGCGCCAGCAGCCAAGGGGAGGGCGCAACCTACGAGCAGTACTTC. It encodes CASSQGEGATYEQYF.

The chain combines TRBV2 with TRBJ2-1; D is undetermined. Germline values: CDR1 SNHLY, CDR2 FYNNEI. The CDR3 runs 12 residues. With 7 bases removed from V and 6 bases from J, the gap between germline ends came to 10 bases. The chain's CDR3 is CASTYVSNEQFF. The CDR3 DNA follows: TGTGCCAGCACCTACGTATCCAATGAGCAGTTCTTC.

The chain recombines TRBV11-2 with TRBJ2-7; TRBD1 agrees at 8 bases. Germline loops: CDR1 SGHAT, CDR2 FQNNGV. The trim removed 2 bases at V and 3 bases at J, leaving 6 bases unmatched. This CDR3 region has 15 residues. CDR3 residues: CASSLRTGIIYEQYF. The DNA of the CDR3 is TGTGCCAGCAGCTTAAGGACAGGGATTATCTACGAGCAGTACTTC.

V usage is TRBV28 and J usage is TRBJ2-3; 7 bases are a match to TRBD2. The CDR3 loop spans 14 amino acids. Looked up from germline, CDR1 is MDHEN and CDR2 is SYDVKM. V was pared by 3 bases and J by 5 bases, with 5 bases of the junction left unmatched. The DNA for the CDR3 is TGTGCCAGCAGTTTGAGACTAGCCGGAGATACGCAGTATTTT. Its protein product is CASSLRLAGDTQYF.

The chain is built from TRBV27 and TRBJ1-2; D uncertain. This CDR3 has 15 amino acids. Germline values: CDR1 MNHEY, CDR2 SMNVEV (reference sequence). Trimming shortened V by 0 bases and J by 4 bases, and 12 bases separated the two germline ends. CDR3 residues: CASSLSGRRIYGYTF. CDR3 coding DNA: TGTGCCAGCAGTTTATCGGGTAGAAGGATCTATGGCTACACCTTC.

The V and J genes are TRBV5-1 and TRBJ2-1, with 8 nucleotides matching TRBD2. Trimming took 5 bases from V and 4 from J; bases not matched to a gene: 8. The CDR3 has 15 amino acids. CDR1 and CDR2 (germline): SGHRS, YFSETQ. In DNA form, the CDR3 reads TGCGCCAGCAGGGAAGCGGGAGTGTTTTACAATGAGCAGTTCTTC. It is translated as CASREAGVFYNEQFF.

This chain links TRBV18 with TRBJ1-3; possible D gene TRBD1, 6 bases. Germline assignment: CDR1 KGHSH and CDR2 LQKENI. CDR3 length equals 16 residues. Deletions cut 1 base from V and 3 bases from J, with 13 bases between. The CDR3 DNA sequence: TGTGCCAGCTCACCACTCCACAGGGTAGATGGAAACACCATATATTTT. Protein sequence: CASSPLHRVDGNTIYF.

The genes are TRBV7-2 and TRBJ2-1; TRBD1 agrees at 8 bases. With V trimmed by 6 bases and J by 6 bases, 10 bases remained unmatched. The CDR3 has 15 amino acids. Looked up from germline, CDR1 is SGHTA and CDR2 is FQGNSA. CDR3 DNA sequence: TGTGCCAGCAGTCACATGGACAGGGACCGCAATGAGCAGTTCTTC. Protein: CASSHMDRDRNEQFF.

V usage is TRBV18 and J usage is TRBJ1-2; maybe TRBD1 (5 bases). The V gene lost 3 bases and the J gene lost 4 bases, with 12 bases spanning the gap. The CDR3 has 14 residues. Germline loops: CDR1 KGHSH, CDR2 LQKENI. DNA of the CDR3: TGTGCCAGCTCACCCTCGACAGTTAGCTATGGCTACACCTTC. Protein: CASSPSTVSYGYTF.

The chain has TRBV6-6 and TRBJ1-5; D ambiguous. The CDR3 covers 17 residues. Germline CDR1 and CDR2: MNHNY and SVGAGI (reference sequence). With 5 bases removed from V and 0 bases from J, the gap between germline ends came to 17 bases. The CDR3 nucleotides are TGTGCCAGCAGTCAGGACGCCTTTCCCTATAGCAATCAGCCCCAGCATTTT. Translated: CASSQDAFPYSNQPQHF.